One and the same sample provided the 26 T cell receptor beta chains below, sequenced in a study of T cells after somatic rescue of genetic block. Using immunoSEQ multiplex PCR, the repertoire was profiled, and TCRdb retains in-frame clones only, with some absent. The table has tens of thousands of clones, 95% to 96% seen once; the top ten hold roughly 0.074%. The sequenced sample consisted of peripheral blood mononuclear cells (PBMCs). The receptors come from a child less than two years old.

V and J are TRBV11-2 and TRBJ1-1; 7 positions match TRBD1. Trimming removed 5 bases from V and 2 bases from J; junction bases left unmatched: 5. The germline gives CDR1 SGHAT, CDR2 FQNNGV. The length of the CDR3 is 14 residues. The chain's CDR3 is CASSQSGGNTEAFF. The DNA for the CDR3 is TGTGCCAGCAGCCAGTCAGGGGGTAACACTGAAGCTTTCTTT.

The chain joins TRBV2 to TRBJ2-7, with TRBD1 matching over 7 bases. Germline V lookup: CDR1 SNHLY, CDR2 FYNNEI. The CDR3 runs 14 residues. The ends lost 6 bases at V and 0 bases at J; junction bases unmatched: 5. The CDR3 DNA reads TGTGCCAGCAGCCCTAGGACAGGCTCCTACGAGCAGTACTTC. It encodes CASSPRTGSYEQYF.

This rearrangement joins TRBV6-1 to TRBJ1-2, with 9 bases fitting TRBD1. Germline trimming cut 5 bases from V and 6 bases from J; bases unmatched to any gene: 7. Per the germline V gene, CDR1 is MNHNS and CDR2 is SASEGT. This CDR3 spans 14 amino acids. CDR3 DNA: TGTGCCAGCAGTCCCAACAGGGGGCCGAATGGCTACACCTTC. Protein product: CASSPNRGPNGYTF.

This chain connects TRBV28 to TRBJ1-5, with TRBD1 as a possible D gene (6 bases). CDR3 size: 15 residues. V lost 3 bases and J 2 bases, leaving 11 bases between the germline ends. Per the germline V gene, CDR1 is MDHEN and CDR2 is SYDVKM. The CDR3: CASSLKNRGNQPQHF. Here the CDR3 DNA reads TGTGCCAGCAGTTTGAAGAACAGGGGCAATCAGCCCCAGCATTTT.

The DNA of the CDR3 is TGCAGCGTTGTGGTTCAGAACGGCTACACCTTC. This sequence encodes CSVVVQNGYTF. The rearrangement uses TRBV29-1 and TRBJ1-2; D ambiguous. The CDR3 runs 11 residues. Deletions cut 4 bases from V and 8 bases from J, with 11 bases between. The germline gives CDR1 SQVTM, CDR2 ANQGSEA. Full variable domain (outside the CDR3, taken from reference TRBV29-1 and TRBJ1-2): SAVISQKPSRDICQRGTSLTIQCQVDSQVTMMFWYRQQPGQSLTLIATANQGSEATYESGFVIDKFPISRPNLTFSTLTVSNMSPEDSSIYLCSVVVQNGYTFGSGTRLTVV.

The gene calls are TRBV11-2 and TRBJ2-7, with 10 bases identical to TRBD2. The CDR3 is 13 residues long. Trimming at V came to 4 bases and at J to 3 bases, leaving 0 bases not matched to a gene. Germline V CDR1 and CDR2: SGHAT, FQNNGV. The chain's CDR3 is CASSWTSGYEQYF. CDR3 DNA: TGTGCCAGCAGCTGGACTAGCGGCTACGAGCAGTACTTC.

V and J are TRBV11-2 and TRBJ1-1; TRBD1 is a possible D gene (5 bases). Trimming removed 5 bases from V and 5 bases from J, with 15 bases in between. Germline values: CDR1 SGHAT, CDR2 FQNNGV. The CDR3 is 14 residues long. The CDR3 region has the DNA TGTGCCAGCAGCGCCGTCGGGGGAAGGACTGAAGCTTTCTTT. This translates into CASSAVGGRTEAFF.

The chain links TRBV4-2 to TRBJ1-5; 7 bases match TRBD1. V lost 4 bases and J lost 5; bases outside the gene matches: 5. There are 14 residues in the CDR3. Germline V gene lookup returns CDR1 LGHNA and CDR2 YNFKEQ. CDR3 in amino acids: CASSLGQDDQPQHF. CDR3 nucleotides: TGTGCCAGCAGCCTCGGACAGGACGATCAGCCCCAGCATTTT.

The chain combines TRBV28 with TRBJ2-3; unclear D gene. Trimming left V 2 bases short and J 2 bases short, with 8 bases between. The CDR3 is 14 amino acids. Germline values: CDR1 MDHEN, CDR2 SYDVKM. CDR3 bases: TGTGCCAGCAGTTTACAGGCGTCCACAGATACGCAGTATTTT. This codes for CASSLQASTDTQYF.

The genes are TRBV27 and TRBJ1-1, with 7 bases lining up with TRBD1. From germline, CDR1 is MNHEY and CDR2 SMNVEV (reference sequence). The CDR3 consists of 15 residues. V lost 6 bases, J lost 1 base, and 8 bases stayed unmatched. Here the CDR3 reads CASRLTGSENTEAFF. CDR3 DNA: TGTGCCAGCAGATTGACAGGGAGTGAGAACACTGAAGCTTTCTTT.

The J gene is TRBJ2-1, the V gene TRBV9, with D perhaps given as TRBD1 or TRBD2 (6 bases each). This CDR3 spans 16 amino acids. CDR1 is SGDLS, CDR2 YYNGEE, per germline. Deletions cut 0 bases from V and 3 bases from J, with 13 bases between. The CDR3, as DNA: TGTGCCAGCAGCGTAGAGGGGGACGGGAGCTACAATGAGCAGTTCTTC. Translating gives CASSVEGDGSYNEQFF.

The chain joins TRBV11-2 to TRBJ2-7; possible D gene TRBD2, 5 bases. Per germline, CDR1 SGHAT and CDR2 FQNNGV. The V end lost 5 bases, the J end lost 5 bases, and 13 bases lay between the germline ends. The length of the CDR3 is 13 residues. The CDR3 loop reads CASSPSTLNEQYF. The CDR3 nucleotides read TGTGCCAGCAGCCCTAGCACTTTGAACGAGCAGTACTTC. Drawing the rest from reference TRBV11-2 and TRBJ2-7, the complete variable domain is EAGVAQSPRYKIIEKRQSVAFWCNPISGHATLYWYQQILGQGPKLLIQFQNNGVVDDSQLPKDRFSAERLKGVDSTLKIQPAKLEDSAVYLCASSPSTLNEQYFGPGTRLTVT.

V is TRBV2 and J is TRBJ2-5; 7 bases map to TRBD1. J lost 4 bases, V lost 5 bases, and 4 bases had no gene match. Germline CDR1 and CDR2: SNHLY and FYNNEI. The CDR3 runs 13 residues. CDR3 bases: TGTGCCAGCAGTCGGACAGGACCAGAGACCCAGTACTTC. Translating gives CASSRTGPETQYF.

The chain recombines TRBV9 with TRBJ2-2; weak D call: TRBD1 (6 bases). V dropped 3 bases and J dropped 3 bases, with 15 bases sitting between them. Looked up from germline, CDR1 is SGDLS and CDR2 is YYNGEE. The CDR3 totals 16 residues. The CDR3 here is CASSGPQGRDTGELFF. CDR3 nucleotide sequence: TGTGCCAGCAGCGGACCACAGGGAAGGGACACCGGGGAGCTGTTTTTT. Full variable domain (outside the CDR3, taken from reference TRBV9 and TRBJ2-2): DSGVTQTPKHLITATGQRVTLRCSPRSGDLSVYWYQQSLDQGLQFLIQYYNGEERAKGNILERFSAQQFPDLHSELNLSSLELGDSALYFCASSGPQGRDTGELFFGEGSRLTVL.

The V and J genes are TRBV28 and TRBJ1-6; no firm D call. The CDR3 has 15 amino acids. The germline V gene encodes CDR1 MDHEN and CDR2 SYDVKM. Between the trimmed V and J ends, which lost 0 bases and 2 bases, there was a span of 5 bases. DNA for the CDR3: TGTGCCAGCAGTTTATGCCGGGCCTATAATTCACCCCTCCACTTT. Protein: CASSLCRAYNSPLHF.

The chain has TRBV14 and TRBJ2-1; 13 nucleotides align to TRBD2. J lost 7 bases, V lost 4 bases, and 7 bases had no gene match. Germline CDR1 is SGHDN and CDR2 is FVKESK. This CDR3 is built from 16 residues. CDR3 in amino acids: CASSRRPGLAGNEQFF. As DNA, the CDR3 is TGTGCCAGCAGCCGGCGCCCGGGACTAGCGGGGAATGAGCAGTTCTTC.

The chain uses TRBV5-1 and TRBJ2-7, with 12 bases aligning to TRBD2. V lost 4 bases to trimming and J lost 0 bases; unmatched junction nucleotides: 2. The CDR3 contains 15 residues. CDR1 and CDR2 (germline): SGHRS, YFSETQ. The chain's CDR3 is CASSLAGGSSYEQYF. The CDR3 coding sequence is TGCGCCAGCAGCCTAGCGGGAGGGAGCTCCTACGAGCAGTACTTC.

The chain has TRBV7-2 and TRBJ1-5; D remains unclear. V was shortened by 1 base and J by 6 bases, with 7 bases between the two germline ends. Germline lookup yields CDR1 SGHTA and CDR2 FQGNSA. There are 13 residues in the CDR3. CDR3 loop: CASSLEGPQPQHF. Here the CDR3 DNA reads TGTGCCAGCAGCTTAGAAGGGCCTCAGCCCCAGCATTTT.

The CDR3 here is CASSVDGYGYTF. DNA of the CDR3: TGTGCCAGCAGCGTGGACGGATATGGCTACACCTTC. V usage is TRBV7-9 and J usage is TRBJ1-2; D call uncertain. This CDR3 spans 12 amino acids. Germline V gene lookup returns CDR1 SEHNR and CDR2 FQNEAQ (reference sequence). Deletions cut 5 bases from V and 5 bases from J, with 9 bases between. Together with reference TRBV7-9 and TRBJ1-2, the CDR3 gives the full variable domain: DTGVSQNPRHKITKRGQNVTFRCDPISEHNRLYWYRQTLGQGPEFLTYFQNEAQLEKSRLLSDRFSAERPKGSFSTLEIQRTEQGDSAMYLCASSVDGYGYTFGSGTRLTVV.

The chain joins TRBV20-1 to TRBJ1-2; no clear D. Trimming cost V 4 bases and J 4 bases, with 7 bases left between them. Per the germline V gene, CDR1 is DFQATT and CDR2 is SNEGSKA (reference sequence). The CDR3 extends over 11 amino acids. DNA of the CDR3: TGCAGTGCTATTACGGGCTATGGCTACACCTTC. This encodes CSAITGYGYTF.

V gene TRBV7-3 combines with J gene TRBJ2-1; a possible D gene is TRBD2 (6 bases). The germline V and J ends were trimmed by 3 bases and 3 bases, with 12 bases remaining between them. This CDR3 contains 15 residues. The germline gives CDR1 SGHTA, CDR2 FQGTGA. For the CDR3, the DNA is TGTGCCAGCAGCTTGACGGGAGCGTACTACAATGAGCAGTTCTTC. Translated, it gives CASSLTGAYYNEQFF.

As for this clone: Other DNA sequences from this sample encode an identical CDR3 as well. The chain is built from TRBV7-3 and TRBJ2-2; a weak D match, TRBD2 (6 bases). Germline V lookup: CDR1 SGHTA, CDR2 FQGTGA. The CDR3 sequence is 15 residues long. Trimming took off 0 bases at V and 1 base at J, with 6 bases between the two ends. The CDR3 DNA sequence: TGTGCCAGCAGCTTAACTAGCGGGAACACCGGGGAGCTGTTTTTT. Translation gives CASSLTSGNTGELFF.

This sequence joins TRBV5-8 and TRBJ2-7; 9 nucleotides align to TRBD1. Germline-derived CDR1 and CDR2 are SGHTS and YDEGEE. The CDR3 extends over 11 amino acids. Germline trimming cut 5 bases from V and 9 bases from J; bases unmatched to any gene: 3. CDR3: CASRGQGAQYF. The CDR3 DNA is TGTGCCAGCAGGGGACAGGGAGCGCAGTACTTC.

The rearrangement uses TRBV25-1 and TRBJ2-7, with TRBD1 matching over 8 bases. The CDR3 is 14 residues long. Germline V gene lookup returns CDR1 MGHDK and CDR2 SYGVNS. Trimming at V came to 5 bases and at J to 1 base, leaving 4 bases not matched to a gene. In nucleotides, the CDR3 is TGTGCCAGCAGTCCAGGGACAGGTTCCTACGAGCAGTACTTC. Encoded protein: CASSPGTGSYEQYF.

V and J are TRBV15 and TRBJ2-1; D might be TRBD1 (6 bases). The CDR3 extends over 13 amino acids. The germline gives CDR1 LNHNV, CDR2 YYDKDF (reference sequence). V lost 1 base, J lost 7 bases, and 8 bases lay in between. The CDR3 protein is CATSRGGLNEQFF. The CDR3, as DNA: TGTGCCACCAGCAGAGGGGGGCTAAATGAGCAGTTCTTC.

J is TRBJ1-4 and V is TRBV19, with TRBD1 identical over 9 bases. The CDR3 runs 13 residues. The junction had 1 base not matched to a gene; V was cut back by 3 bases and J by 8 bases. Germline V CDR1 and CDR2: LNHDA, SQIVND (reference sequence). CDR3 in amino acids: CASSITGGEKLFF. The DNA for the CDR3 is TGTGCCAGTAGTATTACAGGGGGCGAAAAACTGTTTTTT. Combining the CDR3 with reference TRBV19 and TRBJ1-4 gives the whole variable domain DGGITQSPKYLFRKEGQNVTLSCEQNLNHDAMYWYRQDPGQGLRLIYYSQIVNDFQKGDIAEGYSVSREKKESFPLTVTSAQKNPTAFYLCASSITGGEKLFFGSGTQLSVL.